This T cell receptor beta chain was captured by sequencing in a study of OX40 agonist ivuxolimab in advanced cancers. TCRdb's copy holds only in-frame clones and misses some; the assay was immunoSEQ multiplex PCR. The data contain tens of thousands of clones, nearly 80% of them singletons. The CDR3 contains 16 residues. Germline V gene sequence: CDR1 MNHEY, CDR2 SVGAGI. V gave up 2 bases and J gave up 2 bases, with 13 bases separating them. This clonotype originated in an adult with an advanced solid tumor such as melanoma, head and neck, liver or kidney cancer. J is TRBJ1-3 and V is TRBV6-5, with D perhaps matching TRBD1 (5 bases). The starting material was CD4+ or CD8+ T cells sorted from blood, obtained in a trial of the OX40 agonist ivuxolimab. This chain's CDR3 is CASSYGADHTGNTIYF. The CDR3 DNA is TGTGCCAGCAGTTACGGGGCAGATCATACTGGAAACACCATATATTTT.